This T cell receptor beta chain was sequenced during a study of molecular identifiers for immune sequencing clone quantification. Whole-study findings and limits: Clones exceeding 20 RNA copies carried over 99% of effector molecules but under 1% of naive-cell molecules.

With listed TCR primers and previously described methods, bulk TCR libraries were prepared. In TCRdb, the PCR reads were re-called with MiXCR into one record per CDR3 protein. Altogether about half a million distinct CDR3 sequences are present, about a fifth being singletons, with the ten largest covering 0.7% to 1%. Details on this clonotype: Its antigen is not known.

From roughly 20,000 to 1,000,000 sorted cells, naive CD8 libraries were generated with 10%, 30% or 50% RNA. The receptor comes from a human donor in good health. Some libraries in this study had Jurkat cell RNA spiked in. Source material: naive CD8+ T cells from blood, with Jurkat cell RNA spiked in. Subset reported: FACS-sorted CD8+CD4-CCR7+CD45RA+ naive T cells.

The CDR3: CASSYSRGQKGDQPQHF. CDR3 bases: TGTGCCAGCAGTTACTCGAGGGGTCAGAAGGGGGATCAGCCCCAGCATTTT. This chain joins TRBV6-6 and TRBJ1-5; a possible D gene is TRBD1 (6 bases). The V gene's germline CDR1 is MNHNY and CDR2 SVGAGI (reference sequence). The CDR3 totals 17 residues. V lost 0 bases and J lost 5, with 17 bases in between.